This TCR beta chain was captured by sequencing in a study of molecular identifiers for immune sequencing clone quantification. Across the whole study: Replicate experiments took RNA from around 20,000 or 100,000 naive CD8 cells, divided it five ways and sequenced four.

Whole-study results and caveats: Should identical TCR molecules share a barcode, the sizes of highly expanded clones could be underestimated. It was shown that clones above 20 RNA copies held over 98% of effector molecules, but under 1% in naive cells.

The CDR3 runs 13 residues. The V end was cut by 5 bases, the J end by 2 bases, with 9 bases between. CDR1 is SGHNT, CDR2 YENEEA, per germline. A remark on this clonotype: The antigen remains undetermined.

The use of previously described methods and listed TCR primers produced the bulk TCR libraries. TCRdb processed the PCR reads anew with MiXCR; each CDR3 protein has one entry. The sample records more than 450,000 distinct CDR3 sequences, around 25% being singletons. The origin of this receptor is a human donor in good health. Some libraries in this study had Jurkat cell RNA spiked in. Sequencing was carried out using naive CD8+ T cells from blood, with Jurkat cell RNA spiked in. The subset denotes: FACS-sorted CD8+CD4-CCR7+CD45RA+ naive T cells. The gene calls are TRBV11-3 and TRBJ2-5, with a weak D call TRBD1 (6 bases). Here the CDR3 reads CASSVRGQETQYF. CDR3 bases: TGTGCCAGCAGCGTAAGGGGGCAAGAGACCCAGTACTTC.